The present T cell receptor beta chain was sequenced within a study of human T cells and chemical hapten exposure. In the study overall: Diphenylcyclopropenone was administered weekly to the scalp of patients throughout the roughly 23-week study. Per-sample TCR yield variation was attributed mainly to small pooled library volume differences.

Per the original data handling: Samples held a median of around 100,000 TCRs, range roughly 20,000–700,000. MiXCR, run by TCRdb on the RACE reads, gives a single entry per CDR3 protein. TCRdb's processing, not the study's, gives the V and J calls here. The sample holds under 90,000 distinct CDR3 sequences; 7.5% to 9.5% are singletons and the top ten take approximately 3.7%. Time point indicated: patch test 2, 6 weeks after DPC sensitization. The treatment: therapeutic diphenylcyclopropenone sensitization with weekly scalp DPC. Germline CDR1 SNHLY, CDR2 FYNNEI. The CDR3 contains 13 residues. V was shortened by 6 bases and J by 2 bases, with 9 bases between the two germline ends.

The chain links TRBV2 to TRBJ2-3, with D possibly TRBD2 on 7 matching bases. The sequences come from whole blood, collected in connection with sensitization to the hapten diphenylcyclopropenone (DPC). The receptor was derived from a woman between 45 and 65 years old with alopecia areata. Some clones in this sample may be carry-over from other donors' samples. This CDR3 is CASRGGLTDTQYF. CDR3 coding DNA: TGTGCCAGCAGGGGGGGGCTCACAGATACGCAGTATTTT.